These T cell receptor beta chains were read from a single sample in a study of OX40 agonist ivuxolimab in advanced cancers. Some clones are missing from TCRdb's copy, which holds only in-frame ones; the method was immunoSEQ multiplex PCR. The repertoire holds some 33,000 clones, with 74% as singletons. This material consisted of CD4+ or CD8+ T cells sorted from blood, taken in a trial of the OX40 agonist ivuxolimab. The receptor set was obtained from an adult with an advanced solid tumor such as melanoma, head and neck, liver or kidney cancer. Both conserved end residues are part of each CDR3. A D gene is named only where the DNA matches it firmly. Clone size is stated in some rows and not others, as once, few, many or a class when expanded.

cdr3_length,j_call,clone_size,v_call,d_call,cdr3_aa,cdr3_nt
15,TRBJ1-3,NA,TRBV7-4,TRBD1,CASSASATGGNTIYF,TGTGCCAGCAGCGCCTCTGCGACAGGGGGCAACACCATATATTTT
13,TRBJ1-1,once,TRBV30,NA,CAWSVGPGTEAFF,TGTGCCTGGAGTGTCGGGCCGGGGACTGAAGCTTTCTTT
12,TRBJ1-2,NA,TRBV18,NA,CASSPVIDGYTF,TGTGCCAGCTCACCCGTTATAGATGGCTACACCTTC
15,TRBJ2-5,few,TRBV2,TRBD2,CASTWRGGREETQYF,TGTGCCAGCACCTGGAGGGGAGGGAGGGAAGAGACCCAGTACTTC
15,TRBJ2-7,few,TRBV10-3,TRBD1,CAISEPGQGWDEQYF,TGTGCCATCAGTGAACCGGGACAGGGTTGGGACGAGCAGTACTTC
13,TRBJ1-2,NA,TRBV19,NA,CATAPIGIRGYTF,TGTGCCACCGCCCCAATAGGGATTAGGGGCTACACCTTC
17,TRBJ2-6,few,TRBV2,TRBD1,CASSRTGRTSGANVLTF,TGTGCCAGCAGCAGGACAGGAAGGACCTCTGGGGCCAACGTCCTGACTTTC
13,TRBJ2-5,few,TRBV28,NA,CASSYQNEETQYF,TGTGCCAGCAGCTATCAAAACGAGGAGACCCAGTACTTC
14,TRBJ1-6,NA,TRBV5-1,TRBD1,CASSRTGNNSPLHF,TGCGCCAGCAGCAGGACAGGGAATAATTCACCCCTCCACTTT
15,TRBJ2-7,NA,TRBV2,TRBD1,CASSDGTGNRYEQYF,TGTGCCAGCAGTGATGGGACAGGCAACCGCTACGAGCAGTACTTC